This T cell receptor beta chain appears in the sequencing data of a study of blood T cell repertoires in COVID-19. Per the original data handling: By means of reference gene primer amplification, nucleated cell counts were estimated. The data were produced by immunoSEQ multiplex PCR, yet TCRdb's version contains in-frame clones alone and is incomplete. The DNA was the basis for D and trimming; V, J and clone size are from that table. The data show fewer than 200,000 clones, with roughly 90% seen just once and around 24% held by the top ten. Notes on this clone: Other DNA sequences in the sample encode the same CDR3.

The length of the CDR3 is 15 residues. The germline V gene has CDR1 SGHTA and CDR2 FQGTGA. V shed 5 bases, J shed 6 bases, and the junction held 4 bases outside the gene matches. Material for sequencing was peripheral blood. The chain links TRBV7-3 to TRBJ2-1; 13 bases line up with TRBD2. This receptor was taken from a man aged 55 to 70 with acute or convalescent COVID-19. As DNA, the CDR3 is TGTGCCAGCAGCCTAGGACTAGCGGGGGTCAATGAGCAGTTCTTC. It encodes CASSLGLAGVNEQFF.